This entry features one T cell receptor (beta chain) sequence. The antigen remains unidentified. Attached unique molecular identifiers marked individual cDNA molecules. Each CDR3 protein is one row after TCRdb ran MiXCR on the 5' RACE reads. The sample lists under 60,000 distinct CDR3 sequences, 8.7% seen once, with approximately 4% in the top ten. These data come from a study of early T cells in non-severe SARS-CoV-2 infection. Study at large: Chains were not paired, and sequencing was done on bulk RNA from unsorted whole blood.

Notes on the study in general: Comparison of clonotypes with VDJdb favored anti-spike CD8 responses while missing private and CD4 specificities.

This receptor was taken from an adult who was a healthcare worker with PCR-confirmed SARS-CoV-2 infection or an uninfected control (not recorded which). Sample: whole blood, taken at baseline.

CDR3 bases: TGCGCCAGCAGCTTGGACCACAAAATGGGGGAGCTGTTTTTT. It encodes CASSLDHKMGELFF. The rearrangement joins TRBV5-1 to TRBJ2-2; no definite D call. V was trimmed by 0 bases and J by 8 bases, leaving 11 bases between them. CDR1 is SGHRS and CDR2 is YFSETQ in the germline V gene. This CDR3 spans 14 amino acids.